Included here is one T cell receptor (beta chain) sequence, with context. This record comes from a study of control samples from healthy donors and cancer patients. Data came from immunoSEQ multiplex PCR; TCRdb stores just in-frame clones and leaves some out. The sample holds 95,000 to 130,000 clones, 80% to 90% seen once. V lost 7 bases and J 1 base, leaving 8 bases between the germline ends. The CDR3 is made up of 13 amino acids. This TCR was sampled from a woman between 45 and 65 years old with colorectal cancer. V gene TRBV12-3 or TRBV12-4 combines with J gene TRBJ1-5; D possibly corresponds to TRBD1 (5 bases). The sequencing sample was made of PBMCs. The CDR3 sequence is CASKGSSNQPQHF. The CDR3 nucleotides read TGTGCCAGCAAGGGGAGCAGCAATCAGCCCCAGCATTTT.